The clone carrying this T cell receptor beta chain was observed a few times. Its antigen is not identified. The PCR used 60 Vbeta and 13 Jbeta primers. Under the authors' procedure: Some 80 million unique TCR beta chains, 9 million to 14 million shared, were counted in a later analysis. Method: immunoSEQ multiplex PCR; TCRdb's copy keeps in-frame clones and lacks some. V, J and clone size derive from that table, while D and trimming were established from the DNA sequence. This sample yields 60,000 to 90,000 clones, of which 55% to 80% are seen a single time; 7.6% belongs to the top ten. This sample is drawn from a study of cytomegalovirus exposure and HLA in healthy donors. Study conclusions and caveats: Of the V segments, some could not be distinguished, including TRBV6-2 and TRBV6-3, and were excluded.

Germline CDR1 reads MNHNY; CDR2 reads SVGAGI (reference sequence). Trimming at V came to 5 bases and at J to 2 bases, leaving 7 bases not matched to a gene. There are 15 residues in the CDR3. J is TRBJ1-1 and V is TRBV6-6; 8 bases match TRBD1. The sequencing sample was made of PBMCs. The sequence derives from a man aged 35 to 55 in good health and CMV-seropositive. The DNA of the CDR3 is TGTGCCAGCAGTAGACGACAGGGGATCAACACTGAAGCTTTCTTT. The encoded protein is CASSRRQGINTEAFF.